The 20 T cell receptor beta chains given below trace back to one sample, sequenced in a study of early T cells in non-severe SARS-CoV-2 infection. TCRdb reprocessed the 5' RACE reads with MiXCR, giving one entry per CDR3 protein. The sample contains some 27,000 distinct CDR3 sequences, roughly 6% of which appear only once. Sequencing input: whole blood. Receptor source: an adult who was a healthcare worker with PCR-confirmed SARS-CoV-2 infection or an uninfected control (not recorded which).

This clonotype has at least ten counts. The chain joins TRBV6-6 to TRBJ1-1, with 7 bases that match TRBD1. The V gene end was trimmed by 6 bases and the J gene end by 3 bases; junction bases not matched to a gene: 13. CDR1 MNHNY and CDR2 SVGAGI come from the germline V gene (reference sequence). CDR3 size: 16 residues. CDR3 sequence: CASSRPTGTIDTEAFF. The CDR3 DNA is TGTGCCAGCAGCCGCCCGACAGGGACTATTGACACTGAAGCTTTCTTT.

This clonotype was observed at least ten times. This sequence joins TRBV5-1 and TRBJ2-3; TRBD1 agrees at 7 bases. V shed 3 bases and J 1 base; nucleotides not matched to a gene: 5. The CDR3 spans 15 residues. Germline V gene lookup returns CDR1 SGHRS and CDR2 YFSETQ. The CDR3 region is CASSSGQYGTDTQYF. CDR3 in DNA: TGCGCCAGCAGCTCGGGACAGTACGGCACAGATACGCAGTATTTT.

The chain employs TRBV7-9 and TRBJ2-3; possibly TRBD2 for D (6 bases). V lost 4 bases and J 6 bases, leaving 20 bases between the germline ends. CDR1 and CDR2 from the germline V gene are SEHNR and FQNEAQ (reference sequence). The CDR3 has 16 residues. CDR3: CASSSERAQPGDTQYF. The CDR3 DNA is TGTGCCAGCAGCTCAGAGCGGGCTCAACCGGGCGATACGCAGTATTTT.

The rearrangement links TRBV4-3 to TRBJ2-7, with 7 bases identical to TRBD2. Unmatched junction bases numbered 6, after V lost 1 base and J lost 6 bases. Germline V lookup: CDR1 LGHNA, CDR2 YSLEER. The CDR3 is made up of 14 amino acids. CDR3 DNA: TGCGCCAGCAGCCAAGGGACTAGATCTAGCGAGCAGTACTTC. Its translation: CASSQGTRSSEQYF.

This clonotype was recorded many times. This sequence joins TRBV12-3 or TRBV12-4 and TRBJ2-7; TRBD1 agrees at 7 bases. The CDR3 runs to 13 residues. With 1 base clipped from V and 4 bases from J, the junction kept 1 base outside the gene matches. CDR3 coding DNA: TGTGCCAGCAGTTTAGGACAGGGATACGAGCAGTACTTC. Translating it yields CASSLGQGYEQYF.

This clonotype occurred a few times. The V call is TRBV5-1, the J call TRBJ2-3; TRBD1 is a possible D gene (5 bases). The CDR3 length is 14 residues. V was pared by 3 bases and J by 5 bases, with 13 bases between. Germline V gives CDR1 SGHRS, CDR2 YFSETQ. The CDR3 bases are TGCGCCAGCAGCTCTTCAGGGCCGGGAGATACGCAGTATTTT. Its translation: CASSSSGPGDTQYF. Combining the CDR3 with reference TRBV5-1 and TRBJ2-3 gives the whole variable domain KAGVTQTPRYLIKTRGQQVTLSCSPISGHRSVSWYQQTPGQGLQFLFEYFSETQRNKGNFPGRFSGRQFSNSRSEMNVSTLELGDSALYLCASSSSGPGDTQYFGPGTRLTVL.

At least ten counts were recorded for this clonotype. The V and J genes are TRBV7-2 and TRBJ2-7; D perhaps matches TRBD1 (5 bases). Trimming cost V 2 bases and J 2 bases, with 10 bases left between them. The CDR3 is 14 residues long. Germline lookup yields CDR1 SGHTA and CDR2 FQGNSA. CDR3 sequence reads: CASSLNQGPYEQYF. DNA for the CDR3: TGTGCCAGCAGCTTAAACCAGGGCCCCTACGAGCAGTACTTC. Filled out from reference TRBV7-2 and TRBJ2-7, the complete variable domain reads GAGVSQSPSNKVTEKGKDVELRCDPISGHTALYWYRQSLGQGLEFLIYFQGNSAPDKSGLPSDRFSAERTGGSVSTLTIQRTQQEDSAVYLCASSLNQGPYEQYFGPGTRLTVT.

This clonotype was found many times. This chain joins TRBV20-1 and TRBJ2-1; 11 nucleotides match TRBD2. The CDR3 has 15 amino acids. The ends lost 3 bases at V and 6 bases at J; junction bases unmatched: 7. The germline V gene encodes CDR1 DFQATT and CDR2 SNEGSKA (reference sequence). The CDR3, as DNA: TGCAGTGCTAGGGCACCGGGACTAGCGGTCAATGAGCAGTTCTTC. It yields the protein CSARAPGLAVNEQFF.

This clonotype was detected many times. This rearrangement joins TRBV12-3 or TRBV12-4 to TRBJ2-1; D gene unclear. Trimming shortened V by 6 bases and J by 8 bases, and 11 bases separated the two germline ends. The CDR3 loop spans 12 amino acids. As DNA, the CDR3 is TGTGCCAGCAGCCTTACCCGGGATGAGCAGTTCTTC. Protein product: CASSLTRDEQFF.

In this sample, this clonotype turned up many times. The chain couples TRBV5-1 to TRBJ2-1; TRBD1 aligns across 7 bases. Germline V gene sequence: CDR1 SGHRS, CDR2 YFSETQ. J gave up 4 bases and V 4 bases, and 8 bases lay outside the gene matches. The CDR3 is 15 residues long. CDR3 bases: TGCGCCAGCAGCCGGGAAGGACAGGATTACAATGAGCAGTTCTTC. Amino acids: CASSREGQDYNEQFF.

This clonotype was seen many times. The chain has TRBV19 and TRBJ2-2; the D is unclear. CDR1 is LNHDA and CDR2 is SQIVND in the germline V gene (reference sequence). Trimming took 3 bases from V and 9 from J, leaving 8 bases between them. The CDR3 consists of 12 residues. CDR3 coding DNA: TGTGCCAGTAGTATGTGGACGCGGGAGCTGTTTTTT. This codes for CASSMWTRELFF.

This clonotype was detected many times. V is TRBV5-1 and J is TRBJ2-2, with 7 bases fitting TRBD2. Per germline, CDR1 SGHRS and CDR2 YFSETQ. The ends lost 6 bases at V and 4 bases at J; junction bases unmatched: 6. The CDR3 runs 14 residues. Written as DNA, the CDR3 is TGCGCCAGCACAATACTAGCGACCACCGGGGAGCTGTTTTTT. Translation gives CASTILATTGELFF.

The V call is TRBV12-3 or TRBV12-4, the J call TRBJ2-1, with 13 bases fitting TRBD2. CDR3 length: 18 amino acids. The V and J ends lost 5 bases and 4 bases, in that order; junction bases with no gene match: 11. DNA for the CDR3: TGTGCCAGCAGTCCCTGGCGGACTAGCGGGGGCTCATACAATGAGCAGTTCTTC. It encodes CASSPWRTSGGSYNEQFF.

In this sample, this clonotype turned up a few times. V and J are TRBV5-6 and TRBJ2-3; D is undetermined. Germline lookup yields CDR1 SGHDT and CDR2 YYEEEE. The CDR3 is 14 residues long. V gave up 6 bases and J gave up 7 bases, with 18 bases separating them. This CDR3 is CASIDGPRTHTQYF. DNA for the CDR3: TGTGCCAGCATCGATGGACCCCGCACGCATACGCAGTATTTT.

This clonotype was recorded at least ten times. The rearrangement uses TRBV6-6 and TRBJ1-5, with D perhaps TRBD1 (5 bases). CDR1 is MNHNY and CDR2 is SVGAGI in the germline V gene (reference sequence). There are 19 residues in the CDR3. Trimming removed 4 bases at V and 0 bases at J, with 22 bases between. For the CDR3, the DNA is TGTGCCAGCAGTTCCATCACAGGTTATACGGATTATAGCAATCAGCCCCAGCATTTT. It specifies CASSSITGYTDYSNQPQHF.

This clonotype was seen only a few times. The J gene is TRBJ2-4, the V gene TRBV4-1; D unclear. V lost 0 bases to trimming and J lost 6 bases, with 3 bases between them. The CDR3 has 12 residues. Germline V lookup: CDR1 MGHRA, CDR2 YSYEKL. CDR3 sequence: CASSQEANIQYF. The CDR3 DNA is TGCGCCAGCAGCCAAGAGGCAAACATTCAGTACTTC.

The rearrangement links TRBV11-2 to TRBJ2-1; 13 bases fit TRBD2. J was trimmed by 8 bases and V by 6 bases; bases with no gene match: 7. The CDR3 extends over 15 amino acids. Per the germline V gene, CDR1 is SGHAT and CDR2 is FQNNGV. CDR3 loop: CASSRILAGGYEQFF. The CDR3 DNA is TGTGCCAGCAGTCGAATACTAGCGGGAGGGTATGAGCAGTTCTTC.

This clonotype was detected ten times or more. V usage is TRBV7-3 and J usage is TRBJ1-1; D is ambiguous. The CDR3 length is 14 residues. The V gene lost 2 bases and the J gene lost 4 bases, with 11 bases spanning the gap. The germline gives CDR1 SGHTA, CDR2 FQGTGA. CDR3 in amino acids: CASSLSFLSTEAFF. In DNA, the CDR3 is TGTGCCAGCAGCTTATCCTTCTTGAGCACTGAAGCTTTCTTT.

This clonotype occurred many times. V usage is TRBV7-8 and J usage is TRBJ1-1; no clear D. The germline CDR1 and CDR2 sequences are SGHVS and FQNEAQ. This CDR3 comprises 12 residues. The V end was cut by 1 base, the J end by 7 bases, with 7 bases between. CDR3: CASSLGQDEAFF. The DNA for the CDR3 is TGTGCCAGCAGCTTAGGGCAGGATGAAGCTTTCTTT.

There are a few counts of this clonotype. V usage is TRBV5-6 and J usage is TRBJ2-2; 9 bases fit TRBD2. The trim removed 0 bases at V and 4 bases at J, leaving 7 bases unmatched. This CDR3 contains 17 residues. Germline CDR1 is SGHDT and CDR2 is YYEEEE. CDR3 bases: TGTGCCAGCAGCTTGGCCTTCGTACTAGCGGGCACCGGGGAGCTGTTTTTT. Translating gives CASSLAFVLAGTGELFF.